This T cell receptor beta chain appears in the sequencing data of a study of blood T cell repertoires in COVID-19. In the study overall: Researchers got acute and convalescent COVID-19 samples from the United States, Italy and Spain. PBMCs, B-cell-depleted T cells, or T cells were the source of the cDNA or gDNA that made up the material.

In the original analysis: Amplification from reference gene primers served as the basis for estimated nucleated cell counts. The method was immunoSEQ multiplex PCR; TCRdb's version includes in-frame clones alone and lacks a portion of them. V and J calls and clone size are copied from that table; D and trimming were computed from the DNA. The sample has over 200,000 clones, approximately 81% seen once; the top ten hold 15% to 20%. The V gene's germline CDR1 is SQVTM and CDR2 ANQGSEA. The ends were cut back, 2 bases at V and 1 base at J, with 8 bases in the middle. The CDR3 covers 13 residues. Sequenced: peripheral blood. The chain employs TRBV29-1 and TRBJ1-1, with D possibly matching TRBD1 (5 bases). The TCR sequence derives from a woman of 80 years or more with active or convalescent COVID-19. CDR3 bases: TGCAGCGTTGAACGCGACAGGAACACTGAAGCTTTCTTT. This translates into CSVERDRNTEAFF. Full variable domain (remainder filled in from reference TRBV29-1 and TRBJ1-1): SAVISQKPSRDICQRGTSLTIQCQVDSQVTMMFWYRQQPGQSLTLIATANQGSEATYESGFVIDKFPISRPNLTFSTLTVSNMSPEDSSIYLCSVERDRNTEAFFGQGTRLTVV.